What follows is one TCR beta chain and its context. The record originates from a study of blood T cell repertoires in COVID-19. This CDR3 is 17 amino acids long. Trimming removed 3 bases at V and 1 base at J, with 16 bases between. Per the germline V gene, CDR1 is KGHSH and CDR2 is LQKENI. Data came from immunoSEQ multiplex PCR; TCRdb stores just in-frame clones and leaves some out. The data contain hundreds of thousands of clones, about nine tenths of them singletons. Sequencing used PBMCs or T cells enriched from blood (not recorded which). The V and J genes are TRBV18 and TRBJ1-3; maybe TRBD1 (6 bases). The TCR was taken from a woman aged 18-29 years who had recovered from COVID-19. In nucleotides, the CDR3 is TGTGCCAGCTCACCCGCCAGGGGATTGTATTCTGGAAACACCATATATTTT. Its protein is CASSPARGLYSGNTIYF.